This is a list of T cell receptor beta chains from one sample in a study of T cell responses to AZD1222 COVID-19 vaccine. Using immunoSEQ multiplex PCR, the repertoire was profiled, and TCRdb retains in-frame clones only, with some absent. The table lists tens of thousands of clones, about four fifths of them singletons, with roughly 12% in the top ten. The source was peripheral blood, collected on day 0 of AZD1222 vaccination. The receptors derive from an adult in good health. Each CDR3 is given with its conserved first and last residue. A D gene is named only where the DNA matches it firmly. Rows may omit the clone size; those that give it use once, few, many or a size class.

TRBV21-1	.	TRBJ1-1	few	TGTGCCAGCAGCAATTGTAGACAGGGGCTTCCGGTGCACACTGAAGCTTTCTTT	CASSNCRQGLPVHTEAFF
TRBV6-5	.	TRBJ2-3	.	TGTGCCAGCAGTAGCATGTGGGGCCGCGCAGATACGCAGTATTTT	CASSSMWGRADTQYF
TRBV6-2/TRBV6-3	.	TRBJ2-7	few	TGTGCCAGCAGTTATCAGCCCTTTTACGAGCAGTACTTC	CASSYQPFYEQYF
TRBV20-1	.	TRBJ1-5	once	TGCAGTGCTAGTACCCCCCAGGGTCGGGAGGCGTCCAATCAGCCCCAGCATTTT	CSASTPQGREASNQPQHF
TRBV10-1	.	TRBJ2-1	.	TGCGCCAGCAGTGAAGACAGCTCCTACAATGAGCAGTTCTTC	CASSEDSSYNEQFF
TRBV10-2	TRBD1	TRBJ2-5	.	TGCGCCAGCAGGTCTCAGGGGGCGGTGTTTGAGACCCAGTACTTC	CASRSQGAVFETQYF
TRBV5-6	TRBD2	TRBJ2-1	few	TGTGCCAGCAGCCTAGGGCTAGCGGGGGTCTGGGAGCAGTTCTTC	CASSLGLAGVWEQFF
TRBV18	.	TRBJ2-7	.	TGTGCCAGCTCACCACCCCCGGAGTCGGGAGAGCAGTACTTC	CASSPPPESGEQYF
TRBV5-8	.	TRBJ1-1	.	TGTGCCAGCAGCTTCAGGACACCGAACACTGAAGCTTTCTTT	CASSFRTPNTEAFF
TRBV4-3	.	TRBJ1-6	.	TGCGCCAGCAGCCCAGCCCAGTATAATTCACCCCTCCACTTT	CASSPAQYNSPLHF
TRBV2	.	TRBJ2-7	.	TGTGCCAGCAGTGAAGCCTTAGTCCAGTCCTTC	CASSEALVQSF
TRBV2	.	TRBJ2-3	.	TGTGCCAGCAATAGGGCCCCCTTTACCACAGATACGCAGTATTTT	CASNRAPFTTDTQYF
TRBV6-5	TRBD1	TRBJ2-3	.	TGTGCCAGCACGGGGGACAGGGGTACAGATACGCAGTATTTT	CASTGDRGTDTQYF
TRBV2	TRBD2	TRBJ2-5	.	TGTGCCAGCAGGCGGTGGGGGACTAGCGGGAGGGAGACCCAGTACTTC	CASRRWGTSGRETQYF
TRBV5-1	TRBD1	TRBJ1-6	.	TGCGCCAGCGCGCCGGGACAGGGGGCGCGTGGTAATTCACCCCTCCACTTT	CASAPGQGARGNSPLHF
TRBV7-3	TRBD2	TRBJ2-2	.	TGTGCCAGCAGCAAATATGGCGGGGGTTCGGGCACCGGGGAGCTGTTTTTT	CASSKYGGGSGTGELFF
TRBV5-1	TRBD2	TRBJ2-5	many	TGCGCCAGCAGCCTGGCCGGGACTAGCGTCCCAGAGACCCAGTACTTC	CASSLAGTSVPETQYF
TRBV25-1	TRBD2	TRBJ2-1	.	TGTGCCAGCTCGCTAGCGGGGATCTACAATGAGCAGTTCTTC	CASSLAGIYNEQFF
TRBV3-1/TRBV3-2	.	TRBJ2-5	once	TGTGCCAGCAGCCAAGATCTTGGGGTCCCAGAGACCCAGTACTTC	CASSQDLGVPETQYF
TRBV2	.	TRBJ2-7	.	TGTGCCAGCAGTGAAGGCGCTTACAGCTCCTACGAGCAGTACTTC	CASSEGAYSSYEQYF
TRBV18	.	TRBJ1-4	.	TGTGCCAGCTCACCACCGTCCTCAGGGTCTAATGAAAAACTGTTTTTT	CASSPPSSGSNEKLFF
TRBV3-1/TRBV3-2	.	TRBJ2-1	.	TGTGCCAGCAGCCAAACGAACAATGAGCAGTTCTTC	CASSQTNNEQFF
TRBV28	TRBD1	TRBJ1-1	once	TGTGCCAGCAAGGGGGCGAGGTTCCAGGCTGAAGCTTTCTTT	CASKGARFQAEAFF
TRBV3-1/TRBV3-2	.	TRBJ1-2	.	TGTGCCAGCAGCCAAGGGGGGGCCACCGGCTATGGCTACACCTTC	CASSQGGATGYGYTF
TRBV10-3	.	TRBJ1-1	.	TGTGCCATCAGTGAGTCGTCTGGGCGGACTGAAGCTTTCTTT	CAISESSGRTEAFF
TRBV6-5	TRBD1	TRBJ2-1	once	TGTGCCAGCAGTTACTCGACAGGGTTTAATGATGAGCAGTTCTTC	CASSYSTGFNDEQFF
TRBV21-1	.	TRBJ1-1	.	TGTGCCAGCAGCAGACGGGAAGGGACAGGGATTAGCACTGAAGCTTTCTTT	CASSRREGTGISTEAFF
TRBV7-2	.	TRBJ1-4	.	TGTGCCAGCAGCCCACTAGACGGAAATGAAAAACTGTTTTTT	CASSPLDGNEKLFF
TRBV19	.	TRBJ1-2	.	TGTGCCAGTAGTATGTCCGCCTATGGCTACACCTTC	CASSMSAYGYTF
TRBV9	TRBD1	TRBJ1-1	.	TGTGCCAGCAGCCAGGGGACAGCGAACACTGAAGCTTTCTTT	CASSQGTANTEAFF
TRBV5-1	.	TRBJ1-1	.	TGCGCCAGCAGCTTGGCGGCTAGGACAGCCAACACTGAAGCTTTCTTT	CASSLAARTANTEAFF
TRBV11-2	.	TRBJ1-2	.	TGTGCCAGCAGCTTGTCAGGGGACTATGGCTACACCTTC	CASSLSGDYGYTF
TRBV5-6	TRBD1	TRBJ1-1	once	TGTGCCAGCAGCTTCTCCGGACAGGGGGGCGGAACGTTT	CASSFSGQGGGTF
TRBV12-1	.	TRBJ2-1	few	TGTGCCAGCAGTACCCCTAGCGGGGGGAGGGATGAGCAGTTCTTC	CASSTPSGGRDEQFF
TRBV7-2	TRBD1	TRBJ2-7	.	TGTGCCAGCAGTTTAAACAGGGGCGGGGAGCAGTACTTC	CASSLNRGGEQYF
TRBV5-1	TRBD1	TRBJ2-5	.	TGCGCCAGCAGCGGAGGACAGGGGGGAACAGAGACCCAGTACTTC	CASSGGQGGTETQYF
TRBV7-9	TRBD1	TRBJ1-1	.	TGTGCCAGCAGACTCGCGACAGGGTTGAGTTTGGGTGCTTTCTTT	CASRLATGLSLGAFF
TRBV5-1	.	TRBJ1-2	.	TGCGCCAGCAGAGCAGGGGACTATGGCTACACCTTC	CASRAGDYGYTF
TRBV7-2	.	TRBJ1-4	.	TGTGCCAGCAGCTCCCGATTTAAGGAGGGTAGGGGAGAAAAACTGTTTTTT	CASSSRFKEGRGEKLFF
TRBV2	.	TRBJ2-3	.	TGTGCCAGCGGGGGGGCTCGGACAGATACGCAGTATTTT	CASGGARTDTQYF
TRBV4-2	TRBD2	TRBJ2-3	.	TGTGCCAGCAGCCCAAGGACTAGCGGGGGGGCGAGGACGCAGTATTTT	CASSPRTSGGARTQYF
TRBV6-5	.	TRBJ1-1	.	TGTGCCAGCAGTTACTCGTTTCTGGGGGCGGGCGCTGAAGCTTTCTTT	CASSYSFLGAGAEAFF
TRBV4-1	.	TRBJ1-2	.	TGCGCCAGCAGCCAAGATATTGTCCGACAGGCCCTCGTCGGTCTAACCTTC	CASSQDIVRQALVGLTF
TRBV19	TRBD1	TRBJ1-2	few	TGTGCCAGTAGTATCGGACAGGTCTATGGCTACACCTTC	CASSIGQVYGYTF
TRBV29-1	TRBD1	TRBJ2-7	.	TGCAGCGTTGAAGTAATGGGCAGGGGGAGTACCTACGAGCAGTACTTC	CSVEVMGRGSTYEQYF
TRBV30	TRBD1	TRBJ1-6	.	TGTGCCTGGAGTGGGGGCAGGGGGCCTTCACCCCTCCACTTT	CAWSGGRGPSPLHF
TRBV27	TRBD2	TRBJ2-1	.	TGTGCCAGCCGTTCCCTCGGGCTAGCGGGGGGGCAGTTCTTC	CASRSLGLAGGQFF
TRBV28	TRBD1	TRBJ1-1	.	TGTGCCAGCAGTTTAAGGATACAGGGGAGGTGGACTGAAGCTTTCTTT	CASSLRIQGRWTEAFF
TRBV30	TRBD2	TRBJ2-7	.	TGTGCCTGGAGTCACCGGGACTACCGAACCGAGCAGTACTTC	CAWSHRDYRTEQYF
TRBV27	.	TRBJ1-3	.	TGTGCCAGCTCCCTACGGGGTTCTGGAAACACCATATATTTT	CASSLRGSGNTIYF
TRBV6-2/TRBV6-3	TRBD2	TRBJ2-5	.	TGTGCCAGCAGTTACCCGAGGACTAGCGGGGGGCGCGAGACCCAGTACTTC	CASSYPRTSGGRETQYF
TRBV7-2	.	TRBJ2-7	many	TGTGCCAGCAGCCCCCGGGCATACGAGCAGTACTTC	CASSPRAYEQYF
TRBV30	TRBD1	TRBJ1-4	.	TGTGCCTGGAGTGCCAACAGGGGGTCTAATGAAAAACTGTTTTTT	CAWSANRGSNEKLFF
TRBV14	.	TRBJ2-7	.	TGTGCCAGCAGCCGTTCCGGGGGTTACTACGAGCAGTACTTC	CASSRSGGYYEQYF
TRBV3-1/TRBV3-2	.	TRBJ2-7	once	TGTGCCAGCAGCCAAGGGAGCGGCTACGAGCAGTACTTC	CASSQGSGYEQYF
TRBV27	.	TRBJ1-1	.	TGTGCCAGCAGTACGTTTTCGAACACTGAAGCTTTCTTT	CASSTFSNTEAFF
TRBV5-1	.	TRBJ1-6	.	TGCGCCAGCAGCCCGGACATCCCCTATAATTCACCCCTCCACTTT	CASSPDIPYNSPLHF
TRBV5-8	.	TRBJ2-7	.	TGTGCCAGCAGCCCTGGCCCCAGGGAAACCTACGAGCAGTACTTC	CASSPGPRETYEQYF
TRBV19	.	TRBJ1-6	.	TGTGCCAGTAACGCCCGTATTAATTCACCCCTCCACTTT	CASNARINSPLHF